This TCR beta chain was found in a study of memory CD4+ T cells and cytomegalovirus serostatus. The wider study: This sample comes from healthy Belgian adults, several CMV seropositive, about 23 seronegative. Study-wide findings and caveats: Of 164 reported CMV TCRbeta sequences, 55 to 80 were found in memory CD4+ repertoires.

CDR3 length: 14 amino acids. Germline CDR1 is MNHEY and CDR2 is SVGAGI. Trimming at V came to 6 bases and at J to 5 bases, leaving 3 bases not matched to a gene. Details on this clone: As yet, its antigen is unknown.

In the authors' workflow: Out-of-frame sequences were removed, leaving 2,204,828 distinct TCRbeta sequences. Generated by immunoSEQ multiplex PCR, the TCRdb table keeps only in-frame clones and is missing some. V, J and clone size are taken as reported in that table, and D and trimming were inferred from the DNA itself. The sample carries 75,000 to 95,000 clones, more than 70% recorded once. The sort gate was single viable CD3+CD4+CD8-CD45RO+ cells for memory CD4+ T cells. The chain recombines TRBV6-5 with TRBJ1-6; 8 bases fit TRBD1. The sequence was obtained from an adult in good health and CMV-seronegative. The sample comprised memory CD4+ T cells from blood. CDR3 region: CASRMTGDNSPLHF. DNA for the CDR3: TGTGCCAGCAGAATGACAGGGGATAATTCACCCCTCCACTTT.